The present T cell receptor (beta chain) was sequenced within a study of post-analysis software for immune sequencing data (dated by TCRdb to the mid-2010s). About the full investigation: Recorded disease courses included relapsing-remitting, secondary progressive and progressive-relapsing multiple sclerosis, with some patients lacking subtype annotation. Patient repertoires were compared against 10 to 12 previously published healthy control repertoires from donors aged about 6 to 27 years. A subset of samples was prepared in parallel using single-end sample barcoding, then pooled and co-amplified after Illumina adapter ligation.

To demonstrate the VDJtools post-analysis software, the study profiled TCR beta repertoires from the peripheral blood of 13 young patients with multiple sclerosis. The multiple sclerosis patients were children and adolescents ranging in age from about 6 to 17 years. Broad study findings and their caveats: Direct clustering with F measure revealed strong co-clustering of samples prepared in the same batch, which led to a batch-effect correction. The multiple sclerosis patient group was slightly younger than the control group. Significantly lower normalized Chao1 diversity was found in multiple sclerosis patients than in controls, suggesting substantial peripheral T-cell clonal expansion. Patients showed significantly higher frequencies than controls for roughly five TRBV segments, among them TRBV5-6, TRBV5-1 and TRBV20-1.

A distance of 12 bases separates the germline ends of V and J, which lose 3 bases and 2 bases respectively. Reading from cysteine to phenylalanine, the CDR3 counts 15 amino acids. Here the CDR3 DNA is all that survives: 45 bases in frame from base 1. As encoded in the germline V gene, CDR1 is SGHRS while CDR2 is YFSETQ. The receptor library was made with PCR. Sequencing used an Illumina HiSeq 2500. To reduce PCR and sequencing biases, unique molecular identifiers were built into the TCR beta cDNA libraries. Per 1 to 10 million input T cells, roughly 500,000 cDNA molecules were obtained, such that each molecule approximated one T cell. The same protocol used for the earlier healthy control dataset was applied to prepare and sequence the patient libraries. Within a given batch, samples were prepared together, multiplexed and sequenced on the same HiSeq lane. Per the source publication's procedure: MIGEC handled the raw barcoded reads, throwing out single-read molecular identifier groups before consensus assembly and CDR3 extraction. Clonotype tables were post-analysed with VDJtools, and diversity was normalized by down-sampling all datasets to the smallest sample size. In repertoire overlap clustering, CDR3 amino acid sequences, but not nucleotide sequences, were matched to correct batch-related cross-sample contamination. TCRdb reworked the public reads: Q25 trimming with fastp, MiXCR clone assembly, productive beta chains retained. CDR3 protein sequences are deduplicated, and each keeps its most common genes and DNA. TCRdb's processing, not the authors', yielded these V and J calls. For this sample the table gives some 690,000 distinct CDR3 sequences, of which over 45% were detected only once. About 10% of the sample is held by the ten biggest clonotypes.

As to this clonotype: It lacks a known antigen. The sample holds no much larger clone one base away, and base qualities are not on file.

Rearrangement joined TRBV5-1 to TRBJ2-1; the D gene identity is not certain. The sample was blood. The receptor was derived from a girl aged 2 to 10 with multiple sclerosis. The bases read TGCGCCAGCAGCTCGGGCGTCCCCCCCTACAATGAGCAGTTCTTC. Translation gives CASSSGVPPYNEQFF.